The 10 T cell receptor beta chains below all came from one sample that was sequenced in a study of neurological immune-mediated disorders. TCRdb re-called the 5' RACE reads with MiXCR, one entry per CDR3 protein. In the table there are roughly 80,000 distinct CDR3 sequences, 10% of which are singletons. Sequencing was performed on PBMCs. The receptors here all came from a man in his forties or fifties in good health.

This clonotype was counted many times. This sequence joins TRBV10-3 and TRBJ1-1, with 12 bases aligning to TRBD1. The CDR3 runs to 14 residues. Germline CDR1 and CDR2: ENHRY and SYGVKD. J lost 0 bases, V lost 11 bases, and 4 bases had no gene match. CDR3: CASGTGGLNTEAFF. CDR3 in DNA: TGTGCCTCCGGGACAGGGGGCCTGAACACTGAAGCTTTCTTT.

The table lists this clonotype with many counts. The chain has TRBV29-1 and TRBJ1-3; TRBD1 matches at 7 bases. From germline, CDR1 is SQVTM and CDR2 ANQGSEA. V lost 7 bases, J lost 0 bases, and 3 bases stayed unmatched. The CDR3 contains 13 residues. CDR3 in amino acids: CSARQGSGNTIYF. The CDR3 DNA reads TGCAGCGCCAGACAGGGCTCTGGAAACACCATATATTTT. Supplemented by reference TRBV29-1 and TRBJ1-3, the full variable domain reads SAVISQKPSRDICQRGTSLTIQCQVDSQVTMMFWYRQQPGQSLTLIATANQGSEATYESGFVIDKFPISRPNLTFSTLTVSNMSPEDSSIYLCSARQGSGNTIYFGEGSWLTVV.

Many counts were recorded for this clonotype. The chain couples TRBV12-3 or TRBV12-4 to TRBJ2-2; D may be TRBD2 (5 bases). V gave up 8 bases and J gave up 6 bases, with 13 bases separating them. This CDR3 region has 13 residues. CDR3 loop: CASQPGGAGELFF. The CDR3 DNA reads TGTGCCAGCCAACCCGGAGGCGCCGGGGAGCTGTTTTTT.

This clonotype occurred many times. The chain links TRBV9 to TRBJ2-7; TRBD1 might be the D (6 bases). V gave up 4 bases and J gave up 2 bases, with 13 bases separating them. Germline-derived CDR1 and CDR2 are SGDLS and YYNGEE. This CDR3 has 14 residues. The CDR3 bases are TGTGCCAGCAGCCCCACGACAGGCACCTACGAGCAGTACTTC. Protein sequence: CASSPTTGTYEQYF.

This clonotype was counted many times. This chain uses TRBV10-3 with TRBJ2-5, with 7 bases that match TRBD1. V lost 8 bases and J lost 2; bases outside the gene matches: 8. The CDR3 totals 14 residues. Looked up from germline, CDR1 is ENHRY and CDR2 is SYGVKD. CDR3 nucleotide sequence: TGTGCCATCGGTGGACCGGGACAGCAAGAGACCCAGTACTTC. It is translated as CAIGGPGQQETQYF.

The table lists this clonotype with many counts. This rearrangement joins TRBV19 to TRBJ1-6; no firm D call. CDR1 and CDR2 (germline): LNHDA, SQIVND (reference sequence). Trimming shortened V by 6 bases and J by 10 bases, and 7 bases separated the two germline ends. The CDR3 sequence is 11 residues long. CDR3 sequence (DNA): TGTGCCAGTAGAGGGAAATCACCCCTCCACTTT. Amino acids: CASRGKSPLHF.

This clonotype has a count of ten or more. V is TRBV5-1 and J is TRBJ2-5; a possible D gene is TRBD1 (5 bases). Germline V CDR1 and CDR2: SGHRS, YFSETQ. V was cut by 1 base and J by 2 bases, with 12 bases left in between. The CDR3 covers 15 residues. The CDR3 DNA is TGCGCCAGCAGCTTGCAAATAGGGGTTCAAGAGACCCAGTACTTC. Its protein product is CASSLQIGVQETQYF.

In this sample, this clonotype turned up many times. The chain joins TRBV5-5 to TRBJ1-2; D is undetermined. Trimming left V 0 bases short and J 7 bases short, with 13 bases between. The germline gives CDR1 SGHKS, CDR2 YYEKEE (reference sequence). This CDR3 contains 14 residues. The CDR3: CASSLVPSGSGYTF. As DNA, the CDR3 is TGTGCCAGCAGCTTGGTCCCGTCGGGCAGTGGCTACACCTTC.

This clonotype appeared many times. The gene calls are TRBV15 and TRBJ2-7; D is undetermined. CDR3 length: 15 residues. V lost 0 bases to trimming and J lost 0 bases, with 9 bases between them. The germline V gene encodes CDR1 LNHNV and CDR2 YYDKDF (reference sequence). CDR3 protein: CATSRDRVSSYEQYF. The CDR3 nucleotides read TGTGCCACCAGCAGAGATAGGGTCAGCTCCTACGAGCAGTACTTC.

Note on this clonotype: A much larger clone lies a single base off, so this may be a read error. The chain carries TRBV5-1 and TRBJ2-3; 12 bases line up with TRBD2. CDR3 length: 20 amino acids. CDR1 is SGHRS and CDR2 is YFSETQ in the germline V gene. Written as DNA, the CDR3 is TGCGCCAGCAGCTTGGGGAGTGGACTAGCGGGATATCCTCTGGCTGGTACGAAGTATTTT. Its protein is CASSLGSGLAGYPLAGTKYF.